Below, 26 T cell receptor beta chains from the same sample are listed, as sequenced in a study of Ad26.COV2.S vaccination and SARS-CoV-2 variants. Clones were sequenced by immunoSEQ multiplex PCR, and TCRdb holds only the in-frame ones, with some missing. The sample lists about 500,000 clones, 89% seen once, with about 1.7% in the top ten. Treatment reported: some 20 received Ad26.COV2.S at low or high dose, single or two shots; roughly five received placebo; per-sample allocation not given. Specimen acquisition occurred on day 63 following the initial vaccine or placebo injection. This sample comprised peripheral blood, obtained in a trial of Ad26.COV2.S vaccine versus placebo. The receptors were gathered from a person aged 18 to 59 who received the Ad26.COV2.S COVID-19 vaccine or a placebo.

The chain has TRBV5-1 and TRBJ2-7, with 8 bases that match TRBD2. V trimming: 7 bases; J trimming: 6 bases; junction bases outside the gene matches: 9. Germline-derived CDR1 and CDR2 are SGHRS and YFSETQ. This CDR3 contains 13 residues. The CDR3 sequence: CASRRAGVSEQYF. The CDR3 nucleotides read TGCGCCAGCCGCCGAGCGGGAGTTAGCGAGCAGTACTTC.

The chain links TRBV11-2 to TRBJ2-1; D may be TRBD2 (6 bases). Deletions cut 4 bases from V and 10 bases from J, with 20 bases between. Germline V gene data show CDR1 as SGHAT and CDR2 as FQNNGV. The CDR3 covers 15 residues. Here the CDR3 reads CASSSSGAIRQEQFF. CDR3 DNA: TGTGCCAGCAGCTCGTCGGGAGCAATTAGGCAGGAGCAGTTCTTC.

CDR3 protein: CASSPFTGSTDTQYF. The CDR3 region has the DNA TGCGCCAGCAGCCCCTTTACGGGAAGCACAGATACGCAGTATTTT. This sequence joins TRBV5-1 and TRBJ2-3; maybe TRBD2 (5 bases). Trimming removed 4 bases from V and 0 bases from J, with 12 bases in between. The germline CDR1 and CDR2 sequences are SGHRS and YFSETQ. CDR3 length: 15 amino acids. The whole variable domain, filled in from reference TRBV5-1 and TRBJ2-3, reads KAGVTQTPRYLIKTRGQQVTLSCSPISGHRSVSWYQQTPGQGLQFLFEYFSETQRNKGNFPGRFSGRQFSNSRSEMNVSTLELGDSALYLCASSPFTGSTDTQYFGPGTRLTVL.

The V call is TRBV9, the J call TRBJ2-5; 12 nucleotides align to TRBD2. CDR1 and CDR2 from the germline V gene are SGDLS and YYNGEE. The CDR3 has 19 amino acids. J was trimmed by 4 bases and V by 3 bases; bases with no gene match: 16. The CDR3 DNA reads TGTGCCAGCAGCGAGAGGGGACCCGCTAGCGGGAGGGCCCGAGAGACCCAGTACTTC. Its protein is CASSERGPASGRARETQYF. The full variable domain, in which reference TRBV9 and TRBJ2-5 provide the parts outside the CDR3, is DSGVTQTPKHLITATGQRVTLRCSPRSGDLSVYWYQQSLDQGLQFLIQYYNGEERAKGNILERFSAQQFPDLHSELNLSSLELGDSALYFCASSERGPASGRARETQYFGPGTRLLVL.

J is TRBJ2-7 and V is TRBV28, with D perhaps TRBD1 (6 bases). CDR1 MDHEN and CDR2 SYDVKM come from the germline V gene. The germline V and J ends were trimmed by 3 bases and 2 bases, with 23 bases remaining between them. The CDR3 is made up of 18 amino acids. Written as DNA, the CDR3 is TGTGCCAGCAGTTTCAATCCAGGGGTCCAGGGGAAACCCTACGAGCAGTACTTC. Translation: CASSFNPGVQGKPYEQYF.

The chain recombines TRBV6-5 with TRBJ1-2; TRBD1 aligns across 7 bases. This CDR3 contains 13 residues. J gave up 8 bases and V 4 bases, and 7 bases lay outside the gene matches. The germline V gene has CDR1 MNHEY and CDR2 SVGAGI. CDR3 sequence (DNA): TGTGCCAGCAGTTTGGGACAGACGACGGGCTACACCTTC. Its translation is CASSLGQTTGYTF.

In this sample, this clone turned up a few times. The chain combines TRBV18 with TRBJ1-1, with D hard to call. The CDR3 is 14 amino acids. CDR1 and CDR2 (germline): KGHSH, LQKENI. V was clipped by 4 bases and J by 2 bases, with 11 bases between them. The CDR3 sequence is CASSRFGVNTEAFF. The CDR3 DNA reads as TGTGCCAGCTCACGGTTTGGGGTAAACACTGAAGCTTTCTTT.

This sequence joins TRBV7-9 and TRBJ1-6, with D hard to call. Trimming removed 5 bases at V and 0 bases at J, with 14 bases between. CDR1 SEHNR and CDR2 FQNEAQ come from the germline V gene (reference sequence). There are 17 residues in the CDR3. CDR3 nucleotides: TGTGCCAGCAGCCTAAACAACCGCAACTCCTATAATTCACCCCTCCACTTT. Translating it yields CASSLNNRNSYNSPLHF.

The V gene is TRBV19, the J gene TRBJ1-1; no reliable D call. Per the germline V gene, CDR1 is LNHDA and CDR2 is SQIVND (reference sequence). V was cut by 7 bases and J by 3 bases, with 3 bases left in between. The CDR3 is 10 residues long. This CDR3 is CASKYTEAFF. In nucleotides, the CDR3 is TGTGCCAGTAAATACACTGAAGCTTTCTTT. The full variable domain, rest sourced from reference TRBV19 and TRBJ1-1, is DGGITQSPKYLFRKEGQNVTLSCEQNLNHDAMYWYRQDPGQGLRLIYYSQIVNDFQKGDIAEGYSVSREKKESFPLTVTSAQKNPTAFYLCASKYTEAFFGQGTRLTVV.

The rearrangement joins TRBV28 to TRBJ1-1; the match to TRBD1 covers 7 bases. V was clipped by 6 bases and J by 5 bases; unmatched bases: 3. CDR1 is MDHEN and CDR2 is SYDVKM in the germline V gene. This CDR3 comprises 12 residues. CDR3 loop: CASRDRVTEAFF. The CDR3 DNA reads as TGTGCCAGCAGAGACAGGGTTACTGAAGCTTTCTTT.

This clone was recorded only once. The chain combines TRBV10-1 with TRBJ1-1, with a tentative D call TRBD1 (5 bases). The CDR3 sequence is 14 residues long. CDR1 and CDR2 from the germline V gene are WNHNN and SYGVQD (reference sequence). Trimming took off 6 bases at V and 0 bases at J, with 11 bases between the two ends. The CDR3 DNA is TGCGCCAGCAGATCGACAGTCATGAACACTGAAGCTTTCTTT. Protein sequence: CASRSTVMNTEAFF.

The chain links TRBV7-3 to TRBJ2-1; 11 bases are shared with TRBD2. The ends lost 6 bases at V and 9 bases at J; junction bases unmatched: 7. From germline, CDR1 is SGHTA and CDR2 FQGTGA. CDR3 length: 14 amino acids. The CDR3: CASSPTSGAPEQFF. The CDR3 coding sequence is TGTGCCAGCAGTCCGACTAGCGGGGCCCCTGAGCAGTTCTTC. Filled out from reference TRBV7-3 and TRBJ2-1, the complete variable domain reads GAGVSQTPSNKVTEKGKYVELRCDPISGHTALYWYRQSLGQGPEFLIYFQGTGAADDSGLPNDRFFAVRPEGSVSTLKIQRTERGDSAVYLCASSPTSGAPEQFFGPGTRLTVL.

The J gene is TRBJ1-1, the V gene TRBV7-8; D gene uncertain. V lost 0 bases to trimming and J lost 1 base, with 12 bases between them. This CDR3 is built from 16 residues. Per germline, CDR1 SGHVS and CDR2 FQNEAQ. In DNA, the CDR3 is TGTGCCAGCAGCTTAGCGTTCGGGCTCAAGAACACTGAAGCTTTCTTT. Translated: CASSLAFGLKNTEAFF.

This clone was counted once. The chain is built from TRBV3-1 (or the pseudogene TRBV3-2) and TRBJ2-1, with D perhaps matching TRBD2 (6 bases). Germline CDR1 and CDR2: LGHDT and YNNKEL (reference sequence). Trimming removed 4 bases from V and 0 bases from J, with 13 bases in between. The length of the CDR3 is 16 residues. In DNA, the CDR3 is TGTGCCAGCAGCCCACGGGACTTTTACTCCTACAATGAGCAGTTCTTC. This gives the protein CASSPRDFYSYNEQFF.

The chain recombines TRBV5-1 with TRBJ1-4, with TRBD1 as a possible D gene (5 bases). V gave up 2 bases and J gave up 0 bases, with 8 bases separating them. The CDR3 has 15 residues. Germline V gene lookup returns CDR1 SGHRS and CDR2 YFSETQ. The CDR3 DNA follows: TGCGCCAGCAGCTTCCAGGGTACAACTAATGAAAAACTGTTTTTT. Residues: CASSFQGTTNEKLFF.

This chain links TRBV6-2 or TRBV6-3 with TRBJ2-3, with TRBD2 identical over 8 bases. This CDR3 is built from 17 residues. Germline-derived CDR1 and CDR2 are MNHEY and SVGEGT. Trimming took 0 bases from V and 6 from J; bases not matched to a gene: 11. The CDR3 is CASSYSFSGVPTDTQYF. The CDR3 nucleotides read TGTGCCAGCAGTTACTCTTTTAGCGGGGTCCCCACGGATACGCAGTATTTT.

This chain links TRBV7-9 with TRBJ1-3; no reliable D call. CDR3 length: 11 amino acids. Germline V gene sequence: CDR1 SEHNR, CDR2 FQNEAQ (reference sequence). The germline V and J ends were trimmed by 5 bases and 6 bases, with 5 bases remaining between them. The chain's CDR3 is CASSAINTIYF. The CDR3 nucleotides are TGTGCCAGCAGCGCAATAAACACCATATATTTT.

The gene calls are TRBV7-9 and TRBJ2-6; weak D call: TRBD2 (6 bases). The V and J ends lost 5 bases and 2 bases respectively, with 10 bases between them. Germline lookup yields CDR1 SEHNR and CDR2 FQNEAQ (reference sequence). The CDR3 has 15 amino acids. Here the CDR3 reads CASSITGAGANVLTF. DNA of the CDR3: TGTGCCAGCAGCATCACGGGGGCTGGGGCCAACGTCCTGACTTTC. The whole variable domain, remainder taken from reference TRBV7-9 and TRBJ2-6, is DTGVSQNPRHKITKRGQNVTFRCDPISEHNRLYWYRQTLGQGPEFLTYFQNEAQLEKSRLLSDRFSAERPKGSFSTLEIQRTEQGDSAMYLCASSITGAGANVLTFGAGSRLTVL.

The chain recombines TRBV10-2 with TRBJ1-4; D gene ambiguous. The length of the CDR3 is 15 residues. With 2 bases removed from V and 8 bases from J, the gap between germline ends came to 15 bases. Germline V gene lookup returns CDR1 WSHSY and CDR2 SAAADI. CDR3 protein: CASSENLRKGEKLFF. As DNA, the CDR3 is TGCGCCAGCAGTGAGAATTTGAGGAAGGGAGAAAAACTGTTTTTT.

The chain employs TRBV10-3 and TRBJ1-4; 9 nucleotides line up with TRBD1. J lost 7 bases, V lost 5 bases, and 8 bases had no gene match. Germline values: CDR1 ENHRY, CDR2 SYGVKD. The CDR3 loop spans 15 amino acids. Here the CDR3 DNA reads TGTGCCATCAGTCCATGGGGACAGGGAACTGAAAAACTGTTTTTT. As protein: CAISPWGQGTEKLFF.

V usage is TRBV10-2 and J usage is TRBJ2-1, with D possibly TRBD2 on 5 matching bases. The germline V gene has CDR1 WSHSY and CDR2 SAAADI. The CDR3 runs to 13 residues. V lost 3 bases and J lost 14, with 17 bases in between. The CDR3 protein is CASSDFGNLNEFF. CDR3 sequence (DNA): TGCGCCAGCAGTGATTTCGGGAACCTAAACGAGTTCTTC.

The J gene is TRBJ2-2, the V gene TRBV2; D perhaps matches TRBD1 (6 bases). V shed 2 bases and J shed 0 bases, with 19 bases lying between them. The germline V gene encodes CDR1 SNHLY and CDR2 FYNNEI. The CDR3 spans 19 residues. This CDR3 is CASSEMSLGAIANTGELFF. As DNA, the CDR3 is TGTGCCAGCAGTGAAATGTCGTTGGGGGCTATTGCGAACACCGGGGAGCTGTTTTTT. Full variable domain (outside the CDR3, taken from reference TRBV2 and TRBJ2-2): EPEVTQTPSHQVTQMGQEVILRCVPISNHLYFYWYRQILGQKVEFLVSFYNNEISEKSEIFDDQFSVERPDGSNFTLKIRSTKLEDSAMYFCASSEMSLGAIANTGELFFGEGSRLTVL.

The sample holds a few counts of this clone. The CDR3 loop is CASSSAPIVRPLHF. CDR3 DNA: TGTGCCAGCAGTTCCGCCCCCATCGTTCGGCCCCTCCACTTT. The chain carries TRBV28 and TRBJ1-6; unclear D gene. The V end was cut by 4 bases, the J end by 13 bases, with 17 bases between. The germline V gene has CDR1 MDHEN and CDR2 SYDVKM. CDR3 length equals 14 residues. Variable domain in full (rest from reference TRBV28 and TRBJ1-6): DVKVTQSSRYLVKRTGEKVFLECVQDMDHENMFWYRQDPGLGLRLIYFSYDVKMKEKGDIPEGYSVSREKKERFSLILESASTNQTSMYLCASSSAPIVRPLHFGNGTRLTVT.

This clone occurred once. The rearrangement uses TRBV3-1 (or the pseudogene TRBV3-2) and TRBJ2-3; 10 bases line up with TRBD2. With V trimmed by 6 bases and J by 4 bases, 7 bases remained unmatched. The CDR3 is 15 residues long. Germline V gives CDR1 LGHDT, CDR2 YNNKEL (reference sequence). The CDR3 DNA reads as TGTGCCAGCAGATCTATAGCGGGGGGTGCAGATACGCAGTATTTT. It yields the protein CASRSIAGGADTQYF.

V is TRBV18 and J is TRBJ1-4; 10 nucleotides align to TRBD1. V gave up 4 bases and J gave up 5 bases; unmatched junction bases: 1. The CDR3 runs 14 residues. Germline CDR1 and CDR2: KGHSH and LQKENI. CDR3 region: CASSLDRGNEKLFF. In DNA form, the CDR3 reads TGTGCCAGCTCACTGGACAGGGGGAATGAAAAACTGTTTTTT.

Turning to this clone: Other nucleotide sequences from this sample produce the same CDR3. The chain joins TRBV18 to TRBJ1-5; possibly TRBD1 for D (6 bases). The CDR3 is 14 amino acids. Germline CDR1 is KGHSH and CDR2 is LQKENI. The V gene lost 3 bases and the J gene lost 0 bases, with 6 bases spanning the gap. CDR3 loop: CASSPDSSNQPQHF. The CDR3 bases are TGTGCCAGCTCACCGGACAGTAGCAATCAGCCCCAGCATTTT.